These 30 T cell receptor beta chains were all obtained from the same sample, sequenced in a study of early T cells in non-severe SARS-CoV-2 infection. TCRdb recomputed calls from the 5' RACE reads with MiXCR, one row per CDR3 protein. The data hold approximately 65,000 distinct CDR3 sequences, with 12% observed a single time. Sequenced sample: whole blood. The receptors were gathered from an adult who was a healthcare worker with PCR-confirmed SARS-CoV-2 infection or an uninfected control (not recorded which).

Concerning this clonotype: A read error may be the cause here, since a much bigger clone is one base away. This sequence joins TRBV2 and TRBJ1-1, with 7 bases that match TRBD1. J lost 0 bases, V lost 7 bases, and 5 bases had no gene match. This CDR3 comprises 14 residues. Germline-derived CDR1 and CDR2 are SNHLY and FYNNEI. CDR3 in DNA: TGTGCCAGCACGTGGGGACAGCTGAACACTGAAGCTTTCTTT. This gives the protein CASTWGQLNTEAFF. The full variable domain, completed using reference TRBV2 and TRBJ1-1, is EPEVTQTPSHQVTQMGQEVILRCVPISNHLYFYWYRQILGQKVEFLVSFYNNEISEKSEIFDDQFSVERPDGSNFTLKIRSTKLEDSAMYFCASTWGQLNTEAFFGQGTRLTVV.

This clonotype was observed a few times. The chain joins TRBV11-2 to TRBJ2-3, with 9 bases lining up with TRBD2. The trim removed 7 bases at V and 7 bases at J, leaving 9 bases unmatched. CDR3 length equals 14 residues. In germline, CDR1 is SGHAT, CDR2 FQNNGV. This CDR3 is CASTRQRGVNTQYF. The CDR3 nucleotides read TGTGCCAGCACCCGGCAGCGGGGGGTGAATACGCAGTATTTT.

As for this clonotype: Since a much larger clone is just one base distant, this may be a read error. The chain couples TRBV12-3 or TRBV12-4 to TRBJ1-1; D not resolved. The CDR3 consists of 12 residues. This CDR3 reads CVSHSPGTEAFF. In DNA, the CDR3 is TGTGTCAGCCACAGTCCGGGGACTGAAGCTTTCTTT.

This chain uses TRBV12-3 or TRBV12-4 with TRBJ2-5, with TRBD2 matching over 15 bases. The CDR3 runs to 17 residues. V lost 6 bases, J lost 5 bases, and 10 bases stayed unmatched. For the CDR3, the DNA is TGTGCCAGCAGCAAGGGACTAGCGGGGGGACCCCCTGAGACCCAGTACTTC. Encoded protein: CASSKGLAGGPPETQYF.

The V gene is TRBV4-3, the J gene TRBJ2-1; a possible D gene is TRBD2 (7 bases). This CDR3 is built from 15 residues. Trimming took 0 bases from V and 9 from J, leaving 15 bases between them. Germline CDR1 LGHNA, CDR2 YSLEER. The CDR3, as DNA: TGCGCCAGCAGCCAAGAGGTCGCGGGGGCAGGTGAGCAGTTCTTC. As protein: CASSQEVAGAGEQFF.

The chain is built from TRBV12-3 or TRBV12-4 and TRBJ1-4; 9 nucleotides align to TRBD1. The CDR3 contains 17 residues. V gave up 5 bases and J gave up 4 bases; unmatched junction bases: 11. The CDR3 loop is CASSPGQGVGGNEKLFF. Here the CDR3 DNA reads TGTGCCAGCAGTCCGGGACAGGGAGTCGGGGGTAATGAAAAACTGTTTTTT.

This clonotype has at least ten counts. Written as DNA, the CDR3 is TGTGCCAGCAGTCCGGTGGTTAACACTGAAGCTTTCTTT. Translated: CASSPVVNTEAFF. The rearrangement uses TRBV12-3 or TRBV12-4 and TRBJ1-1; D is ambiguous. The CDR3 has 13 residues. The germline V and J ends were trimmed by 5 bases and 2 bases, with 9 bases remaining between them.

In its sample, this clonotype was seen many times. The chain uses TRBV29-1 and TRBJ1-2; D perhaps matches TRBD1 (6 bases). The ends were cut back, 3 bases at V and 3 bases at J, with 14 bases in the middle. Germline lookup yields CDR1 SQVTM and CDR2 ANQGSEA. CDR3 length: 14 residues. CDR3 DNA: TGCAGCGTTGACAATTCTGGACAGCACTATGGCTACACCTTC. Its protein product is CSVDNSGQHYGYTF.

In this sample, this clonotype turned up many times. V and J are TRBV20-1 and TRBJ2-2; 11 positions agree with TRBD1. This CDR3 spans 14 amino acids. Unmatched junction bases numbered 1, after V lost 6 bases and J lost 1 base. Germline V gives CDR1 DFQATT, CDR2 SNEGSKA (reference sequence). The chain's CDR3 is CSAGTGGNTGELFF. DNA of the CDR3: TGCAGTGCCGGGACAGGGGGGAACACCGGGGAGCTGTTTTTT.

This clonotype was counted only a few times. The V call is TRBV29-1, the J call TRBJ1-2, with D unclear. Trimming took 1 base from V and 3 from J, leaving 6 bases between them. Looked up from germline, CDR1 is SQVTM and CDR2 is ANQGSEA. The CDR3 length is 12 residues. CDR3 in DNA: TGCAGCGTTGAAGCAACCTACTATGGCTACACCTTC. Translating gives CSVEATYYGYTF.

With regard to this clonotype: With a much larger clone just one base away, this may be a read error. The chain employs TRBV10-2 and TRBJ2-7, with 9 bases matching TRBD2. The CDR3 extends over 16 amino acids. With V trimmed by 5 bases and J by 2 bases, 10 bases remained unmatched. Germline V gene data show CDR1 as WSHSY and CDR2 as SAAADI. The CDR3 sequence: CASSLSGGSGPYEQYF. The CDR3 DNA follows: TGCGCCAGCAGTTTAAGCGGGGGGTCCGGCCCCTACGAGCAGTACTTC.

The sample holds many counts of this clonotype. The rearrangement links TRBV20-1 to TRBJ1-3; D ambiguous. The CDR3 totals 14 residues. V dropped 0 bases and J dropped 0 bases, with 6 bases sitting between them. CDR1 is DFQATT, CDR2 SNEGSKA, per germline (reference sequence). DNA of the CDR3: TGCAGTGCTAGAGATCGGAACTCTGGAAACACCATATATTTT. This translates into CSARDRNSGNTIYF.

The sample holds many counts of this clonotype. The rearrangement links TRBV7-2 to TRBJ2-5; D gene ambiguous. CDR3 length equals 13 residues. Trimming pared 0 bases from V and 2 bases from J, leaving 4 bases between. Germline CDR1 is SGHTA and CDR2 is FQGNSA. CDR3 sequence: CASSLALQETQYF. As DNA, the CDR3 is TGTGCCAGCAGCTTAGCGTTGCAAGAGACCCAGTACTTC.

The CDR3 loop reads CSASGVNYGYTF. The CDR3 nucleotides read TGCAGTGCTAGCGGGGTGAACTATGGCTACACCTTC. The chain recombines TRBV20-1 with TRBJ1-2, with unresolved D. There are 12 residues in the CDR3. From germline, CDR1 is DFQATT and CDR2 SNEGSKA (reference sequence). V was cut by 3 bases and J by 2 bases, with 7 bases left in between.

The table lists this clonotype with many counts. The chain joins TRBV7-9 to TRBJ2-7, with D possibly matching TRBD1 (6 bases). Per germline, CDR1 SEHNR and CDR2 FQNEAQ (reference sequence). Trimming stripped 5 bases from V and 5 bases from J, with 22 bases between. The CDR3 is 16 amino acids. The CDR3 nucleotides read TGTGCCAGCAGCCTTCGGTGGGACAAACCTCTCGACGAGCAGTACTTC. The encoded protein is CASSLRWDKPLDEQYF.

V usage is TRBV5-6 and J usage is TRBJ1-4; the D gene is possibly TRBD1 (6 bases). Per the germline V gene, CDR1 is SGHDT and CDR2 is YYEEEE. V was pared by 0 bases and J by 4 bases, with 16 bases between. The length of the CDR3 is 17 residues. The CDR3 sequence is CASSLAERGFDNEKLFF. CDR3 DNA: TGTGCCAGCAGCTTGGCCGAAAGGGGGTTTGATAATGAAAAACTGTTTTTT.

This clonotype showed up just a few times. The rearrangement links TRBV20-1 to TRBJ1-2; TRBD1 might be the D (5 bases). Germline assignment: CDR1 DFQATT and CDR2 SNEGSKA (reference sequence). The V and J ends lost 2 bases and 4 bases respectively, with 8 bases between them. The CDR3 contains 12 residues. The CDR3: CSARQGTYGYTF. In nucleotides, the CDR3 is TGCAGTGCTAGACAGGGAACCTATGGCTACACCTTC.

The V gene is TRBV7-2, the J gene TRBJ2-2; D is ambiguous. Trimming shortened V by 1 base and J by 6 bases, and 9 bases separated the two germline ends. Looked up from germline, CDR1 is SGHTA and CDR2 is FQGNSA. The CDR3 loop spans 14 amino acids. The CDR3: CASSLVVPAGELFF. The CDR3, as DNA: TGTGCCAGCAGCTTAGTTGTCCCCGCCGGGGAGCTGTTTTTT. Full variable domain (remainder filled in from reference TRBV7-2 and TRBJ2-2): GAGVSQSPSNKVTEKGKDVELRCDPISGHTALYWYRQSLGQGLEFLIYFQGNSAPDKSGLPSDRFSAERTGGSVSTLTIQRTQQEDSAVYLCASSLVVPAGELFFGEGSRLTVL.

The chain couples TRBV5-6 to TRBJ2-1, with TRBD2 matching 7 bases. The V gene's germline CDR1 is SGHDT and CDR2 YYEEEE. Trimming cost V 4 bases and J 2 bases; bases outside gene matches: 18. CDR3 length: 19 residues. The CDR3 nucleotides read TGTGCCAGCAGCCTGGCTTGGGTGTGGGAGGGCAGACCCTACAATGAGCAGTTCTTC. Encoded protein: CASSLAWVWEGRPYNEQFF.

This clonotype was detected many times. This chain joins TRBV4-3 and TRBJ1-6; possible D gene TRBD1, 5 bases. Germline V gene sequence: CDR1 LGHNA, CDR2 YSLEER. Trimming removed 1 base from V and 11 bases from J, with 9 bases in between. The CDR3 is made up of 13 amino acids. Written as DNA, the CDR3 is TGCGCCAGCAGCCAAGGAGGGACCGCACCCCTCCACTTT. Amino acid sequence: CASSQGGTAPLHF.

The V call is TRBV9, the J call TRBJ2-7; perhaps TRBD2 as D (6 bases). Trimming stripped 1 base from V and 2 bases from J, with 10 bases between. The CDR3 runs 14 residues. Germline assignment: CDR1 SGDLS and CDR2 YYNGEE. The CDR3 coding sequence is TGTGCCAGCAGCGTACGGGACTGGACCTACGAGCAGTACTTC. This sequence encodes CASSVRDWTYEQYF. The complete variable domain, with remaining parts taken from reference TRBV9 and TRBJ2-7, reads DSGVTQTPKHLITATGQRVTLRCSPRSGDLSVYWYQQSLDQGLQFLIQYYNGEERAKGNILERFSAQQFPDLHSELNLSSLELGDSALYFCASSVRDWTYEQYFGPGTRLTVT.

This clonotype occurred many times. The rearrangement joins TRBV20-1 to TRBJ2-5, with 9 positions matching TRBD1. Germline V gene lookup returns CDR1 DFQATT and CDR2 SNEGSKA (reference sequence). The CDR3 totals 13 residues. The V segment lost 6 bases and the J segment 4 bases; nucleotides outside the gene matches: 6. This CDR3 is CSATGQGRETQYF. In nucleotides, the CDR3 is TGCAGTGCCACTGGACAGGGGCGAGAGACCCAGTACTTC.

J is TRBJ1-1 and V is TRBV5-4; TRBD1 is a possible D gene (5 bases). The CDR3 consists of 13 residues. Germline V lookup: CDR1 SGHNT, CDR2 YYREEE (reference sequence). V was shortened by 4 bases and J by 3 bases, with 10 bases between the two germline ends. The CDR3 loop is CASSHLGDTEAFF. The CDR3 DNA sequence: TGTGCCAGCAGCCACCTGGGGGACACTGAAGCTTTCTTT.

A few counts support this clonotype. The chain couples TRBV27 to TRBJ2-3; a possible D gene is TRBD2 (5 bases). Germline lookup yields CDR1 MNHEY and CDR2 SMNVEV (reference sequence). V gave up 2 bases and J gave up 4 bases, with 7 bases separating them. This CDR3 comprises 13 residues. The chain's CDR3 is CASSLLASDTQYF. The CDR3 region has the DNA TGTGCCAGCAGTTTACTAGCCTCAGATACGCAGTATTTT.

This rearrangement joins TRBV14 to TRBJ2-2, with D hard to call. Between the trimmed V and J ends, which lost 3 bases and 1 base, there was a span of 6 bases. The germline gives CDR1 SGHDN, CDR2 FVKESK. The CDR3 loop spans 14 amino acids. CDR3 in DNA: TGTGCCAGCAGCCATTTCCAGAACACCGGGGAGCTGTTTTTT. It specifies CASSHFQNTGELFF.

This clonotype was counted ten times or more. The genes are TRBV10-3 and TRBJ2-1; no definite D call. Trimming stripped 5 bases from V and 10 bases from J, with 9 bases between. This CDR3 is 11 amino acids long. CDR1 and CDR2 from the germline V gene are ENHRY and SYGVKD. DNA for the CDR3: TGTGCCATCAGTATATCTGGGGAGCAGTTCTTC. Protein product: CAISISGEQFF.

This clonotype was recorded a few times. The gene calls are TRBV5-5 and TRBJ2-5, with D perhaps matching TRBD2 (7 bases). This CDR3 has 16 residues. Germline values: CDR1 SGHKS, CDR2 YYEKEE (reference sequence). The V gene lost 4 bases and the J gene lost 1 base, with 17 bases spanning the gap. CDR3 nucleotide sequence: TGTGCCAGCAGCCAGACTAGCAGGGGAAGCCAAGAGACCCAGTACTTC. Encoded protein: CASSQTSRGSQETQYF.

The chain is built from TRBV30 and TRBJ1-1; D remains unclear. There are 12 residues in the CDR3. The V end lost 3 bases, the J end lost 3 bases, and 8 bases lay between the germline ends. Germline V lookup: CDR1 GTSNPN, CDR2 SVGIG (reference sequence). The DNA for the CDR3 is TGTGCCTGGAGGGAGCAGGACACTGAAGCTTTCTTT. It encodes CAWREQDTEAFF.

This clonotype appeared many times. The V call is TRBV9, the J call TRBJ1-3, with 11 positions matching TRBD1. Germline V gives CDR1 SGDLS, CDR2 YYNGEE. The CDR3 contains 18 residues. J lost 1 base, V lost 4 bases, and 10 bases had no gene match. CDR3 amino acids: CASSLQSGQGASGNTIYF. The CDR3 DNA sequence: TGTGCCAGCAGCCTCCAATCAGGACAGGGGGCATCTGGAAACACCATATATTTT.

This clonotype came up a few times. The CDR3 nucleotides read TGTGCCATCCCTCAGGGTACCCATGGCTACACCTTC. It is translated as CAIPQGTHGYTF. The chain uses TRBV10-3 and TRBJ1-2; the D gene is possibly TRBD1 (5 bases). Germline CDR1 and CDR2: ENHRY and SYGVKD. V lost 8 bases and J lost 6, with 13 bases in between. The CDR3 is 12 residues long.